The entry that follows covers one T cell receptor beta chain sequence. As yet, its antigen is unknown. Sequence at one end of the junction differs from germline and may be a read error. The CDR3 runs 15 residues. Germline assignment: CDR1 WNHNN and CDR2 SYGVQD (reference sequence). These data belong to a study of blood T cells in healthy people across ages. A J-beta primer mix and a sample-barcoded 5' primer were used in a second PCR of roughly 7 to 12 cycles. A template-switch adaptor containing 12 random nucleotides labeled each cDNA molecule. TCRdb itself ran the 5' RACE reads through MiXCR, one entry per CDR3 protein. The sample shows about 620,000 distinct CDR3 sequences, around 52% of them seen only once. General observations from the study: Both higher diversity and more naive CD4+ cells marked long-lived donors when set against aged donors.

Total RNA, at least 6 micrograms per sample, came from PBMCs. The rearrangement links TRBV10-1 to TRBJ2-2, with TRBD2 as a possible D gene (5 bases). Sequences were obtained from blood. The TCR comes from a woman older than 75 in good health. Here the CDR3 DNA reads TGTGCCAGCAGCTCGAGCGGACGGAACACCGGGGAGCTGTTTTTT. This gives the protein CASSSSGRNTGELFF.